The entry below describes one T cell receptor beta chain. Other DNA sequences in this sample translate to the same CDR3. CDR1 and CDR2 (germline): MDHEN, SYDVKM. This CDR3 is 12 amino acids long. V gave up 3 bases and J gave up 4 bases, with 6 bases separating them. The sample is drawn from a study of shared clonotypes between healthy human individuals. Replicate PCRs for unsorted PBMC used 300 ng DNA (roughly 30,000 T cell genomes). The protocol was immunoSEQ multiplex PCR, while the TCRdb copy is restricted to in-frame clones and leaves out a portion. The table shows about 450,000 clones, with more than 75% occurring only once.

This receptor was taken from a woman aged 40 to 50 in good health. Some clones in this sample may be carry-over from other donors' samples. The chain joins TRBV28 to TRBJ1-1; weak D call: TRBD1 (6 bases). Sequencing used PBMCs. The CDR3 DNA reads as TGTGCCAGCAGTTTCAGGGGCACTGAAGCTTTCTTT. Amino acids: CASSFRGTEAFF.